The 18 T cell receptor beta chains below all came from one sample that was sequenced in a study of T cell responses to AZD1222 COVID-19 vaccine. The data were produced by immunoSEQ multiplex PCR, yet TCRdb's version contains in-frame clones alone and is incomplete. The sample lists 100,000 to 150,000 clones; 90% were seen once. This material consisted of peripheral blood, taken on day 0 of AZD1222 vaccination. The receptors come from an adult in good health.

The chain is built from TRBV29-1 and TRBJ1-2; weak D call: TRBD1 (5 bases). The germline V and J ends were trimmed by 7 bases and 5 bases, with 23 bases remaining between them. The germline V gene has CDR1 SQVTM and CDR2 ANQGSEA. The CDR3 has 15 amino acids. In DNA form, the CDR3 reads TGCAGCGCAAAACCCGGGACCTCAGAGGGGTATGGCTACACCTTC. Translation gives CSAKPGTSEGYGYTF. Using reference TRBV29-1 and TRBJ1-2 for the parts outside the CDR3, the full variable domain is SAVISQKPSRDICQRGTSLTIQCQVDSQVTMMFWYRQQPGQSLTLIATANQGSEATYESGFVIDKFPISRPNLTFSTLTVSNMSPEDSSIYLCSAKPGTSEGYGYTFGSGTRLTVV.

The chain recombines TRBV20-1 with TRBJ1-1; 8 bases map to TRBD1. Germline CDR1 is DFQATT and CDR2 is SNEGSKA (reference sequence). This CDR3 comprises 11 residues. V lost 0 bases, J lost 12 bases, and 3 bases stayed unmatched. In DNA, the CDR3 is TGCAGTGCTAGAGATCAGGGGGCGACTTTCTTT. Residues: CSARDQGATFF.

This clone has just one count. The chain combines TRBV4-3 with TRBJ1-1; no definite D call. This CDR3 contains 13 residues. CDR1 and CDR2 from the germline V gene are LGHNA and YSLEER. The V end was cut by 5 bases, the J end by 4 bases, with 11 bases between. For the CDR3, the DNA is TGCGCCAGCAGCTCCTTGGTGAGCACTGAAGCTTTCTTT. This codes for CASSSLVSTEAFF.

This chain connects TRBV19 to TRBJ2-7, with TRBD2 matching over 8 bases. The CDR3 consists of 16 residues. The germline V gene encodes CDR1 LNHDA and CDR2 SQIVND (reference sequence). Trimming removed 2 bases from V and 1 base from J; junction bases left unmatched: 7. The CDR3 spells CASSIFGGAESYEQYF. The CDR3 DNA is TGTGCCAGTAGTATATTCGGGGGGGCGGAATCCTACGAGCAGTACTTC.

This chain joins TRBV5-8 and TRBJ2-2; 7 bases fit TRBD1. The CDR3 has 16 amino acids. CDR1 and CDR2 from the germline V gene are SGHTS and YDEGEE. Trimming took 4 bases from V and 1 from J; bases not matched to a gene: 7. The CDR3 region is CASSLGTVGNTGELFF. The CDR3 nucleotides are TGTGCCAGCAGCCTCGGGACAGTCGGGAACACCGGGGAGCTGTTTTTT. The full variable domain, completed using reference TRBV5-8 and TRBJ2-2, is EAGVTQSPTHLIKTRGQQATLRCSPISGHTSVYWYQQALGLGLQFLLWYDEGEERNRGNFPPRFSGRQFPNYSSELNVNALELEDSALYLCASSLGTVGNTGELFFGEGSRLTVL.

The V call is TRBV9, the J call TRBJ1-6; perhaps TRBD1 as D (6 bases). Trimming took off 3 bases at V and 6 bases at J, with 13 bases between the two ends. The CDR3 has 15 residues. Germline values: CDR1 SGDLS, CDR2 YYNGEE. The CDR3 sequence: CASSATGLGNSPLHF. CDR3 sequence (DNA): TGTGCCAGCAGCGCCACAGGGTTAGGTAATTCACCCCTCCACTTT.

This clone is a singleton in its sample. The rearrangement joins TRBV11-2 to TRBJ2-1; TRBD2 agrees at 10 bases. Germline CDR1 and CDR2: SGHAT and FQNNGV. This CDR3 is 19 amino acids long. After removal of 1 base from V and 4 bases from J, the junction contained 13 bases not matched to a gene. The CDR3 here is CASSLGVGLAGAPYNEQFF. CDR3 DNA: TGTGCCAGCAGCTTAGGGGTTGGGCTAGCGGGGGCCCCATACAATGAGCAGTTCTTC.

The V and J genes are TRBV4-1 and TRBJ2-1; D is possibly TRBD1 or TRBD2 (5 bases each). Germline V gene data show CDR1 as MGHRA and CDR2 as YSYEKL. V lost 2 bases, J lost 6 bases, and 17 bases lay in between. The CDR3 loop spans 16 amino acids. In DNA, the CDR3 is TGCGCCAGCAGCCAACCCCAGGATGGGACCTCCAATGAGCAGTTCTTC. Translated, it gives CASSQPQDGTSNEQFF.

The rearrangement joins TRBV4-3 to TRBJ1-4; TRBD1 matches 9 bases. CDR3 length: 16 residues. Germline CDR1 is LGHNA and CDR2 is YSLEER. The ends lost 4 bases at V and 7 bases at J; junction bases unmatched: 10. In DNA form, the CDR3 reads TGCGCCAGCAGCCCTCAACCGGGACAGGGCCGTGAAAAACTGTTTTTT. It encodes CASSPQPGQGREKLFF.

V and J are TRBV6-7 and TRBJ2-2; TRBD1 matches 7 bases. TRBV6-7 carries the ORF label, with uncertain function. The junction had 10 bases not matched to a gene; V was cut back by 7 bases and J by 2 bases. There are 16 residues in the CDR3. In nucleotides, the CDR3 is TGTGCCAGCACCAAGGGGGCCCACGATAACACCGGGGAGCTGTTTTTT. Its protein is CASTKGAHDNTGELFF.

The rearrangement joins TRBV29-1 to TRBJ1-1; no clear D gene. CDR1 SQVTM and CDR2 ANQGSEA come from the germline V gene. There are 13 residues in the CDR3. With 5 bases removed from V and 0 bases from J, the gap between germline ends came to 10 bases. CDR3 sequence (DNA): TGCAGCGTTCTCGCCTACCTGAACACTGAAGCTTTCTTT. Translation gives CSVLAYLNTEAFF. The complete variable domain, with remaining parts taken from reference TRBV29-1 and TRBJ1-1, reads SAVISQKPSRDICQRGTSLTIQCQVDSQVTMMFWYRQQPGQSLTLIATANQGSEATYESGFVIDKFPISRPNLTFSTLTVSNMSPEDSSIYLCSVLAYLNTEAFFGQGTRLTVV.

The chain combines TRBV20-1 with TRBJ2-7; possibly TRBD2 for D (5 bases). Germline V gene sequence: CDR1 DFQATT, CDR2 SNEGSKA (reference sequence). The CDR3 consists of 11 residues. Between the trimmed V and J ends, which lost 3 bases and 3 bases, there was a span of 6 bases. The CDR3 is CSASSDYEQYF. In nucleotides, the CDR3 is TGCAGTGCTAGTAGCGACTACGAGCAGTACTTC.

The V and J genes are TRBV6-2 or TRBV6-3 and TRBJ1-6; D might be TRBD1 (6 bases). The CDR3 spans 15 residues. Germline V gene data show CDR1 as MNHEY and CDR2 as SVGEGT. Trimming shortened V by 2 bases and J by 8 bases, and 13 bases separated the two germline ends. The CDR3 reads CASSYRGRGDSPLHF. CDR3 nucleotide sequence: TGTGCCAGCAGTTACCGTGGCAGGGGCGATTCACCCCTCCACTTT.

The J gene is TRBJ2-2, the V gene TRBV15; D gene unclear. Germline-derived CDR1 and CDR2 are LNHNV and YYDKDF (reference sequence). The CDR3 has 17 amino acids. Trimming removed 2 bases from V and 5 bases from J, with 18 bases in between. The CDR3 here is CATSRIDLMVVTGELFF. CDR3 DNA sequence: TGTGCCACCAGCAGAATCGACTTGATGGTGGTGACCGGGGAGCTGTTTTTT.

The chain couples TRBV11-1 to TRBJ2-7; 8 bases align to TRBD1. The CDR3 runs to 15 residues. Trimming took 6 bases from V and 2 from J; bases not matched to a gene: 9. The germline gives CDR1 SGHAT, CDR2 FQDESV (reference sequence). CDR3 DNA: TGTGCCAGCAGAGGTACCGGGACAGGAGCCTACGAGCAGTACTTC. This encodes CASRGTGTGAYEQYF.

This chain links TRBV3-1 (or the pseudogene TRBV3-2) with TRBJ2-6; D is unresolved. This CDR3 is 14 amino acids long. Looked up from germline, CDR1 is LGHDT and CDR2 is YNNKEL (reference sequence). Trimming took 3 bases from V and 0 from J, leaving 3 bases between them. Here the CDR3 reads CASSHYSGANVLTF. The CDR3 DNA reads TGTGCCAGCAGCCATTACTCTGGGGCCAACGTCCTGACTTTC.

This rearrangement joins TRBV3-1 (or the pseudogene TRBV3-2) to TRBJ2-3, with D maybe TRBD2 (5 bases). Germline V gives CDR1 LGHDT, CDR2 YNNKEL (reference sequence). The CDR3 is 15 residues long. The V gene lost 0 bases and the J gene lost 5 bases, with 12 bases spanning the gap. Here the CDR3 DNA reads TGTGCCAGCAGCCAAGATAGCATACGGGGAGATACGCAGTATTTT. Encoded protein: CASSQDSIRGDTQYF.

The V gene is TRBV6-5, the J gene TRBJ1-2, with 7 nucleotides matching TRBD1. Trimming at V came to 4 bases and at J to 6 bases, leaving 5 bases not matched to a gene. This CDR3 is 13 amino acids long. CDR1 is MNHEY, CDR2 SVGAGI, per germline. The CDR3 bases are TGTGCCAGCAGTTCGACAGGGTTTAATGGCTACACCTTC. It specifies CASSSTGFNGYTF.